The 30 T cell receptor beta chains below all came from one sample that was sequenced in a study of shared clonotypes between healthy human individuals. Some clones are missing from TCRdb's copy, which holds only in-frame ones; the method was immunoSEQ multiplex PCR. The data show fewer than 600,000 clones, 70% to 80% seen once. The sequencing input was PBMCs. All receptors derive from a woman aged 40 to 49 in good health. Some clones in this sample may be carry-over from other donors' samples.

The V gene is TRBV4-3, the J gene TRBJ2-3; D possibly corresponds to TRBD2 (6 bases). Germline V CDR1 and CDR2: LGHNA, YSLEER. Trimming removed 0 bases at V and 0 bases at J, with 16 bases between. This CDR3 has 18 amino acids. The CDR3 loop is CASSQEKIAVTSTDTQYF. The CDR3 region has the DNA TGCGCCAGCAGCCAAGAGAAAATAGCGGTTACTAGCACAGATACGCAGTATTTT.

The J gene is TRBJ1-3, the V gene TRBV7-9, with a weak D call TRBD1 (5 bases). V was pared by 1 base and J by 0 bases, with 13 bases between. Germline loops: CDR1 SEHNR, CDR2 FQNEAQ (reference sequence). CDR3 length equals 17 residues. CDR3 protein: CASSLDSRALSGNTIYF. The CDR3 DNA follows: TGTGCCAGCAGCTTAGATTCCAGGGCTCTCTCTGGAAACACCATATATTTT.

This chain connects TRBV19 to TRBJ2-1; the D is unclear. This CDR3 has 14 amino acids. Germline values: CDR1 LNHDA, CDR2 SQIVND (reference sequence). Trimming shortened V by 5 bases and J by 4 bases, and 12 bases separated the two germline ends. The CDR3 DNA reads TGTGCCAGTAGTCAGACGGGTCCTTACAATGAGCAGTTCTTC. Amino acid sequence: CASSQTGPYNEQFF.

This chain uses TRBV5-1 with TRBJ2-7, with 7 bases lining up with TRBD1. Per germline, CDR1 SGHRS and CDR2 YFSETQ. The CDR3 sequence is 13 residues long. The ends lost 7 bases at V and 7 bases at J; junction bases unmatched: 11. CDR3 protein: CASRDSYSLEQYF. The CDR3 DNA sequence: TGCGCCAGCCGGGACAGCTACTCCCTGGAGCAGTACTTC.

The chain has TRBV7-2 and TRBJ2-5, with D possibly TRBD2 on 6 matching bases. V was shortened by 6 bases and J by 2 bases, with 10 bases between the two germline ends. The CDR3 extends over 13 amino acids. Germline V gene lookup returns CDR1 SGHTA and CDR2 FQGNSA. This CDR3 reads CASSRGTQETQYF. CDR3 sequence (DNA): TGTGCCAGCAGTCGGGGGACTCAAGAGACCCAGTACTTC.

V usage is TRBV27 and J usage is TRBJ2-2; D call uncertain. The CDR3 has 17 amino acids. Trimming removed 5 bases at V and 4 bases at J, with 20 bases between. Germline CDR1 is MNHEY and CDR2 is SMNVEV (reference sequence). CDR3 sequence: CASSLLASITTTGELFF. CDR3 coding DNA: TGTGCCAGCAGTCTCCTGGCGAGCATAACTACCACCGGGGAGCTGTTTTTT.

The table lists this clone with a few counts. The CDR3 DNA reads as TGTGCCAGCTCACCCGGGACAGGGGTCCCCAACGAGCAGTACTTC. Amino acid sequence: CASSPGTGVPNEQYF. V gene TRBV18 combines with J gene TRBJ2-7; 10 nucleotides agree with TRBD1. V trimming: 3 bases; J trimming: 5 bases; junction bases outside the gene matches: 7. Germline CDR1 KGHSH, CDR2 LQKENI. CDR3 length: 15 amino acids.

This chain joins TRBV10-3 and TRBJ1-1, with 7 bases identical to TRBD1. V lost 7 bases and J lost 5; bases outside the gene matches: 7. The germline CDR1 and CDR2 sequences are ENHRY and SYGVKD. The CDR3 sequence is 13 residues long. The DNA for the CDR3 is TGTGCCATCACGGAACAGGGGAGGACTGAAGCTTTCTTT. Its protein product is CAITEQGRTEAFF.

The chain is built from TRBV7-2 and TRBJ1-6; 7 bases align to TRBD1. The V and J ends lost 5 bases and 7 bases, in that order; junction bases with no gene match: 11. The CDR3 consists of 16 residues. Germline V lookup: CDR1 SGHTA, CDR2 FQGNSA. The CDR3, as DNA: TGTGCCAGCAGCCAGCCGGGACAGCTACAGAATTCACCCCTCCACTTT. This translates into CASSQPGQLQNSPLHF.

The rearrangement uses TRBV18 and TRBJ1-5, with TRBD1 as a possible D gene (6 bases). Germline CDR1 reads KGHSH; CDR2 reads LQKENI. The CDR3 has 14 residues. Trimming took 6 bases from V and 4 from J, leaving 13 bases between them. In DNA form, the CDR3 reads TGTGCCAGCTCGGCGGAGGACAGAAATCAGCCCCAGCATTTT. Amino acids: CASSAEDRNQPQHF.

This chain uses TRBV7-5 with TRBJ2-7; the table names TRBD1, a call not compared with the DNA. TRBV7-5 is a pseudogene. The CDR3 loop spans 12 amino acids. The CDR3: CASSPSNRVLHF. The CDR3 nucleotides read TGTGCCAGCAGCCCGAGTAACAGGGTTTTGCACTTC.

This CDR3 reads CASSLSGAGTEAFF. CDR3 DNA sequence: TGTGCCAGCAGTTTATCTGGGGCAGGCACTGAAGCTTTCTTT. V is TRBV27 and J is TRBJ1-1; a possible D gene is TRBD1 (5 bases). The CDR3 is made up of 14 amino acids. V lost 0 bases and J 4 bases, leaving 9 bases between the germline ends. The germline V gene encodes CDR1 MNHEY and CDR2 SMNVEV (reference sequence).

V usage is TRBV27 and J usage is TRBJ2-7, with 8 bases matching TRBD2. Trimming took 3 bases from V and 6 from J; bases not matched to a gene: 7. The CDR3 runs to 14 residues. Germline values: CDR1 MNHEY, CDR2 SMNVEV (reference sequence). CDR3 in DNA: TGTGCCAGCAGTTTGTGGCGGGAGGCCGTCGAGCAGTACTTC. As protein: CASSLWREAVEQYF.

This chain uses TRBV4-3 with TRBJ2-1, with TRBD2 matching over 7 bases. V shed 4 bases, J shed 5 bases, and the junction held 11 bases outside the gene matches. This CDR3 spans 16 amino acids. Germline V gene data show CDR1 as LGHNA and CDR2 as YSLEER. The CDR3 protein is CASSPLGEGRDNEQFF. The CDR3 DNA is TGCGCCAGCAGCCCCCTGGGGGAGGGCCGGGACAATGAGCAGTTCTTC.

This chain connects TRBV2 to TRBJ1-1; 11 positions match TRBD1. The junction had 9 bases not matched to a gene; V was cut back by 2 bases and J by 4 bases. The CDR3 totals 17 residues. Looked up from germline, CDR1 is SNHLY and CDR2 is FYNNEI. CDR3 region: CASSESGTGGRGTEAFF. CDR3 nucleotide sequence: TGTGCCAGCAGTGAATCTGGGACAGGGGGTCGGGGCACTGAAGCTTTCTTT.

The gene calls are TRBV18 and TRBJ1-1; D remains ambiguous. Germline assignment: CDR1 KGHSH and CDR2 LQKENI. The CDR3 runs to 14 residues. With 6 bases removed from V and 4 bases from J, the gap between germline ends came to 15 bases. The CDR3 nucleotides are TGTGCCAGCTCTCAAGACACCCTGAGCACTGAAGCTTTCTTT. Amino acids: CASSQDTLSTEAFF.

The rearrangement links TRBV29-1 to TRBJ2-2, with 16 positions matching TRBD2. There are 14 residues in the CDR3. Trimming cost V 7 bases and J 6 bases; bases outside gene matches: 2. CDR1 and CDR2 (germline): SQVTM, ANQGSEA. CDR3 sequence: CSAGTSGRAGELFF. CDR3 coding DNA: TGCAGCGCTGGGACTAGCGGGAGGGCCGGGGAGCTGTTTTTT.

The V and J genes are TRBV2 and TRBJ2-2; D might be TRBD2 (5 bases). V was cut by 7 bases and J by 6 bases, with 18 bases left in between. This CDR3 contains 15 residues. CDR1 is SNHLY and CDR2 is FYNNEI in the germline V gene. Here the CDR3 reads CASKMAVGVAGELFF. In DNA form, the CDR3 reads TGTGCCAGCAAGATGGCCGTCGGGGTCGCCGGGGAGCTGTTTTTT.

This clone has at least ten counts. The genes are TRBV6-5 and TRBJ2-7; weak D call: TRBD2 (5 bases). Germline CDR1 and CDR2: MNHEY and SVGAGI. V dropped 7 bases and J dropped 7 bases, with 17 bases sitting between them. This CDR3 comprises 13 residues. CDR3 coding DNA: TGTGCCAGCAAATGGAGGAGCCTTGGAGAGCAGTACTTC. This translates into CASKWRSLGEQYF.

This sequence joins TRBV10-3 and TRBJ2-7, with TRBD1 identical over 10 bases. Looked up from germline, CDR1 is ENHRY and CDR2 is SYGVKD. V trimming: 6 bases; J trimming: 5 bases; junction bases outside the gene matches: 16. CDR3 length: 17 amino acids. CDR3 bases: TGTGCCATCAGCGAACGGGGCGGGGGACAGGGGATGAACGAGCAGTACTTC. Protein: CAISERGGGQGMNEQYF.

This rearrangement joins TRBV4-3 to TRBJ2-1; unclear D gene. The CDR3 has 14 amino acids. CDR1 is LGHNA, CDR2 YSLEER, per germline. The V end was cut by 2 bases, the J end by 7 bases, with 12 bases between. CDR3 in amino acids: CASSQSLAGNEQFF. In nucleotides, the CDR3 is TGCGCCAGCAGCCAAAGCTTAGCTGGAAATGAGCAGTTCTTC.

The V call is TRBV28, the J call TRBJ2-1; 12 nucleotides line up with TRBD2. Trimming at V came to 2 bases and at J to 12 bases, leaving 5 bases not matched to a gene. This CDR3 is 14 amino acids long. Per the germline V gene, CDR1 is MDHEN and CDR2 is SYDVKM. The CDR3 sequence is CASSLSLAGGVQFF. The CDR3 DNA reads as TGTGCCAGCAGTTTAAGTCTAGCGGGAGGGGTGCAGTTCTTC.

In its sample, this clone was seen once. The chain is built from TRBV11-3 and TRBJ2-1; a weak D match, TRBD2 (6 bases). CDR1 is SGHNT and CDR2 is YENEEA in the germline V gene. Trimming cost V 4 bases and J 2 bases, with 12 bases left between them. This CDR3 contains 15 residues. The DNA for the CDR3 is TGTGCCAGCAGCTCGAGAGGAGGGGCCTACAATGAGCAGTTCTTC. Protein product: CASSSRGGAYNEQFF.

The J gene is TRBJ1-4, the V gene TRBV5-1; unclear D gene. Trimming cost V 0 bases and J 8 bases, with 8 bases left between them. The CDR3 runs 13 residues. Looked up from germline, CDR1 is SGHRS and CDR2 is YFSETQ. The CDR3 here is CASSLDVGEKLFF. The CDR3 DNA reads as TGCGCCAGCAGCTTGGACGTTGGGGAAAAACTGTTTTTT.

V gene TRBV11-2 combines with J gene TRBJ2-5; 9 nucleotides match TRBD2. The J call may be faulty, since TRBJ2-7 better matches the DNA end. Germline lookup yields CDR1 SGHAT and CDR2 FQNNGV. This CDR3 is built from 14 residues. The DNA of the CDR3 is TGTGCCAGCAGCTTTAGCGGGGGTGCCCTCGAGCAGTACTTC. Translating it yields CASSFSGGALEQYF.

This clone was observed once. The J gene is TRBJ2-3, the V gene TRBV2; TRBD2 matches 9 bases. The CDR3 has 14 residues. Germline CDR1 is SNHLY and CDR2 is FYNNEI. J lost 6 bases, V lost 4 bases, and 5 bases had no gene match. CDR3 sequence reads: CASSAVAGVDTQYF. CDR3 DNA: TGTGCCAGCAGTGCGGTAGCGGGAGTGGATACGCAGTATTTT.

This clone was detected only once. The chain is built from TRBV7-3 and TRBJ2-1, with 11 bases aligning to TRBD2. CDR1 is SGHTA and CDR2 is FQGTGA in the germline V gene. CDR3 length equals 15 residues. V trimming: 5 bases; J trimming: 6 bases; junction bases outside the gene matches: 6. CDR3: CASSTVAGGVNEQFF. CDR3 DNA sequence: TGTGCCAGCAGCACGGTAGCGGGAGGGGTCAATGAGCAGTTCTTC.

The rearrangement links TRBV29-1 to TRBJ2-5, with a weak D call TRBD2 (5 bases). The CDR3 is made up of 13 amino acids. Per the germline V gene, CDR1 is SQVTM and CDR2 is ANQGSEA. V lost 4 bases, J lost 2 bases, and 11 bases lay in between. This CDR3 reads CSVVSGSQETQYF. The CDR3 bases are TGCAGCGTTGTCTCGGGATCACAAGAGACCCAGTACTTC.

The chain couples TRBV4-2 to TRBJ1-6, with D perhaps TRBD1 (5 bases). There are 15 residues in the CDR3. Deletions cut 0 bases from V and 7 bases from J, with 10 bases between. The germline V gene has CDR1 LGHNA and CDR2 YNFKEQ. CDR3 region: CASSQDRGQNSPLHF. The CDR3 DNA follows: TGTGCCAGCAGCCAAGATCGTGGACAAAATTCACCCCTCCACTTT.

The rearrangement uses TRBV7-9 and TRBJ2-5; no clear D. V was pared by 2 bases and J by 3 bases, with 7 bases between. The germline V gene encodes CDR1 SEHNR and CDR2 FQNEAQ (reference sequence). This CDR3 contains 13 residues. The CDR3, as DNA: TGTGCCAGCAGCTTAACGGCGGAAGAGACCCAGTACTTC. It translates to CASSLTAEETQYF. Complete variable domain (other parts from reference TRBV7-9 and TRBJ2-5): DTGVSQNPRHKITKRGQNVTFRCDPISEHNRLYWYRQTLGQGPEFLTYFQNEAQLEKSRLLSDRFSAERPKGSFSTLEIQRTEQGDSAMYLCASSLTAEETQYFGPGTRLLVL.